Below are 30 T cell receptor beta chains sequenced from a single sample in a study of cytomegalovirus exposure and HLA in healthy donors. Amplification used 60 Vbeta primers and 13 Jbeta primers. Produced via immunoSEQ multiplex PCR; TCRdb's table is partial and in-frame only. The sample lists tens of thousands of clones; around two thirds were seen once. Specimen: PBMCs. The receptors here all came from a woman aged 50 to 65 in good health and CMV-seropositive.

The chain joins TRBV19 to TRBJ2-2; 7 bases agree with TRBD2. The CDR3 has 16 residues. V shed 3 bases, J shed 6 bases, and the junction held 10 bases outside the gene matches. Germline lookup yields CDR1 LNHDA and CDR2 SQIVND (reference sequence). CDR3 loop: CASSMGHGRPSGELFF. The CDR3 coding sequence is TGTGCCAGTAGTATGGGGCACGGGAGGCCCTCCGGGGAGCTGTTTTTT. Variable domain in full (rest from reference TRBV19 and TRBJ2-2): DGGITQSPKYLFRKEGQNVTLSCEQNLNHDAMYWYRQDPGQGLRLIYYSQIVNDFQKGDIAEGYSVSREKKESFPLTVTSAQKNPTAFYLCASSMGHGRPSGELFFGEGSRLTVL.

The CDR3 here is CASSQDQGLANTGELFF. In DNA, the CDR3 is TGCGCCAGCAGCCAAGATCAGGGACTAGCTAACACCGGGGAGCTGTTTTTT. The chain joins TRBV4-3 to TRBJ2-2; 9 nucleotides match TRBD2. The CDR3 is 17 amino acids. Germline CDR1 and CDR2: LGHNA and YSLEER. V lost 0 bases to trimming and J lost 2 bases; unmatched junction nucleotides: 4.

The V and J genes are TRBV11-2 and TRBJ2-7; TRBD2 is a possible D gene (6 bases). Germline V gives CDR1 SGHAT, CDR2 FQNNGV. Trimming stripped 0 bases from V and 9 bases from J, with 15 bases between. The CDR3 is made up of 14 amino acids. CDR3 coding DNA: TGTGCCAGCAGCTTAGATGTCATGGCGGGGCGGCAGTACTTC. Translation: CASSLDVMAGRQYF.

The CDR3 DNA follows: TGTGCCAGCAGCTTACTGGACAGGGGGCTTGGCGCTGAAGCTTTCTTT. Translating gives CASSLLDRGLGAEAFF. The J gene is TRBJ1-1, the V gene TRBV11-2, with 11 bases lining up with TRBD1. This CDR3 is 16 amino acids long. Germline CDR1 and CDR2: SGHAT and FQNNGV. J was trimmed by 6 bases and V by 2 bases; bases with no gene match: 8.

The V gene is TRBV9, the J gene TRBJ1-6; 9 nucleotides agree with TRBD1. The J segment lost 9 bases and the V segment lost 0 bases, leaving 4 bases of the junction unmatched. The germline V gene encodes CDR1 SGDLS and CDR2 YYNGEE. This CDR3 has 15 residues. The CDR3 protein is CASSVEGQGSSPLHF. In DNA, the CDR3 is TGTGCCAGCAGCGTAGAGGGACAGGGCAGTTCACCCCTCCACTTT.

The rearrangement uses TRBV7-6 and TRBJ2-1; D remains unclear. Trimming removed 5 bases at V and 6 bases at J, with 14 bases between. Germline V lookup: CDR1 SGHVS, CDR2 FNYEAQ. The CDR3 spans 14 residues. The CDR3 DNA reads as TGTGCCAGCAGCCGCCAAGAAGGCGGCAATGAGCAGTTCTTC. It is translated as CASSRQEGGNEQFF.

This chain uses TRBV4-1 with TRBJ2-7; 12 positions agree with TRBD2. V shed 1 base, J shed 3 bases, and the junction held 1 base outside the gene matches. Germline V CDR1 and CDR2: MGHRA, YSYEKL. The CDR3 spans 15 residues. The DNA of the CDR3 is TGCGCCAGCAGCCAAGGGGGACTAGCGGGCTACGAGCAGTACTTC. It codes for CASSQGGLAGYEQYF.

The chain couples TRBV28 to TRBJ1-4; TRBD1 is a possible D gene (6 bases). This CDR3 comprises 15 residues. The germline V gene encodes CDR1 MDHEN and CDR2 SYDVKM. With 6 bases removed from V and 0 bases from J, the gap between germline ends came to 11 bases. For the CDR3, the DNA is TGTGCCAGCAGAACAGGGAGTGCAACTAATGAAAAACTGTTTTTT. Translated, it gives CASRTGSATNEKLFF.

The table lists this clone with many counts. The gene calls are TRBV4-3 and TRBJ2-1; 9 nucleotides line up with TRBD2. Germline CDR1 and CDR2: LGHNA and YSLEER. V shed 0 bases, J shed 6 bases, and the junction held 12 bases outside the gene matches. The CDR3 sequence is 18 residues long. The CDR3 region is CASSQEVNSGGLSNEQFF. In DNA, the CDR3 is TGCGCCAGCAGCCAAGAGGTAAATAGCGGGGGCCTGAGCAATGAGCAGTTCTTC.

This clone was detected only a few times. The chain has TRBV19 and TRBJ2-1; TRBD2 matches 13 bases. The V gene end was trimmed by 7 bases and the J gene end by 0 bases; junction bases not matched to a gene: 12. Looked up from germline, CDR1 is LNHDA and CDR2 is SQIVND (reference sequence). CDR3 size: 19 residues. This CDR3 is CASNVCGLAGESSYNEQFF. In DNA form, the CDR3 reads TGTGCCAGTAATGTCTGTGGACTAGCGGGGGAAAGCTCCTACAATGAGCAGTTCTTC.

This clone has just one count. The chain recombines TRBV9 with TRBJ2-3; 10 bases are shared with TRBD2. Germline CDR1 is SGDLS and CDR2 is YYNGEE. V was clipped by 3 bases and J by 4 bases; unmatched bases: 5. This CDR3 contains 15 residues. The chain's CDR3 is CASSASGSSPDTQYF. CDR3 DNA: TGTGCCAGCAGCGCTAGCGGGAGCTCCCCAGATACGCAGTATTTT.

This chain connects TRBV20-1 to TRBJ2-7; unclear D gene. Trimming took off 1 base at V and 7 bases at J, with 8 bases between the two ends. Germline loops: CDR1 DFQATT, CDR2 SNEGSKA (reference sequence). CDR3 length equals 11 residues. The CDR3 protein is CSARGPREQYF. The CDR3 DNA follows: TGCAGTGCTAGAGGCCCGCGGGAGCAGTACTTC.

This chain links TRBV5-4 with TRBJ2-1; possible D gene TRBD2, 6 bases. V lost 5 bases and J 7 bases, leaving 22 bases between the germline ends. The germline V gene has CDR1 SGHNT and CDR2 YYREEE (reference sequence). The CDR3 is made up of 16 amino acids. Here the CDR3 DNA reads TGTGCCAGCAGGGGGGGATCAGGGTCTGGATGGAATGAGCAGTTCTTC. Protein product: CASRGGSGSGWNEQFF.

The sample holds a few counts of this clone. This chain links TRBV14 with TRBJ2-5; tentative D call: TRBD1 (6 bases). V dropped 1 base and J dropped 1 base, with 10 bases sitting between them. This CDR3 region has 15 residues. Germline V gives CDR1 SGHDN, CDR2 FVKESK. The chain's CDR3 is CASSQVAGAQETQYF. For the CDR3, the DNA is TGTGCCAGCAGCCAAGTGGCAGGGGCCCAAGAGACCCAGTACTTC. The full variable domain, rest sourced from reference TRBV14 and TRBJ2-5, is EAGVTQFPSHSVIEKGQTVTLRCDPISGHDNLYWYRRVMGKEIKFLLHFVKESKQDESGMPNNRFLAERTGGTYSTLKVQPAELEDSGVYFCASSQVAGAQETQYFGPGTRLLVL.

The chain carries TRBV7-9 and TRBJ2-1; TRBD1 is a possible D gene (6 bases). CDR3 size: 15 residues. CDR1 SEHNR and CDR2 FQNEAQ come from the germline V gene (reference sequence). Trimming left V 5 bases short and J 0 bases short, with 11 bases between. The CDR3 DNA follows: TGTGCCAGCAGCATTAGGGGGAGCTCCTACAATGAGCAGTTCTTC. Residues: CASSIRGSSYNEQFF.

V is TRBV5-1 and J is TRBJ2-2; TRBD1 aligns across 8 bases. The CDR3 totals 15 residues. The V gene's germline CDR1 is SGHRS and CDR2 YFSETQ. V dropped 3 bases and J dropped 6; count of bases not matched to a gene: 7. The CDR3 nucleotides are TGCGCCAGCAGCTCTGGGACAGGAGGAGCCGGGGAGCTGTTTTTT. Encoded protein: CASSSGTGGAGELFF.

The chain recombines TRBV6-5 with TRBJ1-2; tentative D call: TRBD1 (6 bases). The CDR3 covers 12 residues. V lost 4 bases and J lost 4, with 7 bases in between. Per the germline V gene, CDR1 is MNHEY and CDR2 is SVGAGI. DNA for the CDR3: TGTGCCAGCAGTTTGGACAGCTATGGCTACACCTTC. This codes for CASSLDSYGYTF.

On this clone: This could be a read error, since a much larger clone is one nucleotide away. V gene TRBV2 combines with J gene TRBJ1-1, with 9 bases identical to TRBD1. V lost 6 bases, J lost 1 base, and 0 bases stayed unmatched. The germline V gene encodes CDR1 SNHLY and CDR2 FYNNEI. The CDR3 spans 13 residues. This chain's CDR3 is CASRGQGNTEAFF. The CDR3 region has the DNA TGTGCCAGCAGGGGACAGGGGAACACTGAAGCTTTCTTT.

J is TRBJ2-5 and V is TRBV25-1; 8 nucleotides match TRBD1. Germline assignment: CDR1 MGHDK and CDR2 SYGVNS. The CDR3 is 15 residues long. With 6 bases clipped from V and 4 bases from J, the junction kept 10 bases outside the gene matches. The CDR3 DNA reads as TGTGCCAGCAGCGATCCCCAGGACAGGGCAGAGACCCAGTACTTC. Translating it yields CASSDPQDRAETQYF.

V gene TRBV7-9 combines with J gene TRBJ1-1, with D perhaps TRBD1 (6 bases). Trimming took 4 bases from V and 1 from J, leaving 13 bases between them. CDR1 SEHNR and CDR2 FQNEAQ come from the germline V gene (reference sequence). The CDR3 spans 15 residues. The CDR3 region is CASSSPGGRNTEAFF. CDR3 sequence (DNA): TGTGCCAGCAGCTCCCCGGGGGGCAGGAACACTGAAGCTTTCTTT.

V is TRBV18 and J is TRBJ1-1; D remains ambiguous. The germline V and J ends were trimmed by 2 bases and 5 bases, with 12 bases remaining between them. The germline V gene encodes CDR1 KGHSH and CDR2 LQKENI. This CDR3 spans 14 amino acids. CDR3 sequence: CASSPRQEETEAFF. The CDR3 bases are TGTGCCAGCTCACCAAGGCAGGAGGAAACTGAAGCTTTCTTT.

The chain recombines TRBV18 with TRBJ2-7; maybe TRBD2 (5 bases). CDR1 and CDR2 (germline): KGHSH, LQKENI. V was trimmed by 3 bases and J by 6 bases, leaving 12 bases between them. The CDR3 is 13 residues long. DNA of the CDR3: TGTGCCAGCTCACCGGAGGCTCGGGGCGAGCAGTACTTC. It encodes CASSPEARGEQYF.

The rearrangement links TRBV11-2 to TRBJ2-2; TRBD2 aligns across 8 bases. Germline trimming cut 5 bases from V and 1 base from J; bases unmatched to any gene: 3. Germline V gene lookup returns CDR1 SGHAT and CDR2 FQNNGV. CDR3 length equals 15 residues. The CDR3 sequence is CASSPGTRNTGELFF. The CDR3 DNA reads TGTGCCAGCAGCCCCGGGACTAGGAACACCGGGGAGCTGTTTTTT.

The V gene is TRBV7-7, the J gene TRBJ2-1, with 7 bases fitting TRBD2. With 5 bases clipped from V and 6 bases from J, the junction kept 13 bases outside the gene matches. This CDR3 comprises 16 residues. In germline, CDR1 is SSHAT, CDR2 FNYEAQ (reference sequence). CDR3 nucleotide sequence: TGTGCCAGCAGCGCTTTTTCGATGGCGGGAGTCAATGAGCAGTTCTTC. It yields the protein CASSAFSMAGVNEQFF.

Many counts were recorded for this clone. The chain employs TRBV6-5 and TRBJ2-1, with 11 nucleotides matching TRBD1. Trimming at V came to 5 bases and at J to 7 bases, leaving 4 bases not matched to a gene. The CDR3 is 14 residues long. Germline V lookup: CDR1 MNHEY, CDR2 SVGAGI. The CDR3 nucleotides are TGTGCCAGCAGTCGGGACAGGGGGAATAATGAGCAGTTCTTC. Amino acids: CASSRDRGNNEQFF.

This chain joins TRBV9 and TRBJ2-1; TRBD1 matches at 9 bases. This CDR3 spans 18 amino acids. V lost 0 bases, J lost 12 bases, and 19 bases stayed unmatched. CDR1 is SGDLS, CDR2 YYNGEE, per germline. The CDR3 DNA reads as TGTGCCAGCAGCGTAGCCCCGGACAGGGGAACTCCATCAGTTGGGCAGTTCTTC. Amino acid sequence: CASSVAPDRGTPSVGQFF.

The CDR3 loop is CASSQERAGGIGELFF. CDR3 sequence (DNA): TGTGCCAGCAGCCAAGAAAGAGCGGGGGGTATCGGGGAGCTGTTTTTT. V is TRBV4-2 and J is TRBJ2-2; 9 bases are a match to TRBD2. The germline V gene has CDR1 LGHNA and CDR2 YNFKEQ. This CDR3 contains 16 residues. With V trimmed by 0 bases and J by 7 bases, 6 bases remained unmatched.

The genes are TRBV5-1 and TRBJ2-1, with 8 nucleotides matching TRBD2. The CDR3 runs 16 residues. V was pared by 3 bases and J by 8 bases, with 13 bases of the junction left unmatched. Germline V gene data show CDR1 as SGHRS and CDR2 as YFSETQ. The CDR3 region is CASSSTLGLVSDEQFF. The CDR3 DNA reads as TGCGCCAGCAGCTCTACACTGGGACTAGTAAGCGATGAGCAGTTCTTC.

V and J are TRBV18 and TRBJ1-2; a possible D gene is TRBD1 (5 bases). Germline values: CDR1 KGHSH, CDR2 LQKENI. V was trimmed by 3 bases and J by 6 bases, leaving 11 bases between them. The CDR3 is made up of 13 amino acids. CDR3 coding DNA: TGTGCCAGCTCACCGCAGGGTACCAATGGCTACACCTTC. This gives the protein CASSPQGTNGYTF. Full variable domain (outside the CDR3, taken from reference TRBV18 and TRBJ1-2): NAGVMQNPRHLVRRRGQEARLRCSPMKGHSHVYWYRQLPEEGLKFMVYLQKENIIDESGMPKERFSAEFPKEGPSILRIQQVVRGDSAAYFCASSPQGTNGYTFGSGTRLTVV.

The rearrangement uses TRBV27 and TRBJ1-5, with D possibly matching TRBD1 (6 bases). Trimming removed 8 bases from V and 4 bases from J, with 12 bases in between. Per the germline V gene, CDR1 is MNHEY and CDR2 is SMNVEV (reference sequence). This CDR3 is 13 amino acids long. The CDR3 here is CASRQTGNQPQHF. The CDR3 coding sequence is TGTGCCAGCCGCCAAACAGGGAATCAGCCCCAGCATTTT.